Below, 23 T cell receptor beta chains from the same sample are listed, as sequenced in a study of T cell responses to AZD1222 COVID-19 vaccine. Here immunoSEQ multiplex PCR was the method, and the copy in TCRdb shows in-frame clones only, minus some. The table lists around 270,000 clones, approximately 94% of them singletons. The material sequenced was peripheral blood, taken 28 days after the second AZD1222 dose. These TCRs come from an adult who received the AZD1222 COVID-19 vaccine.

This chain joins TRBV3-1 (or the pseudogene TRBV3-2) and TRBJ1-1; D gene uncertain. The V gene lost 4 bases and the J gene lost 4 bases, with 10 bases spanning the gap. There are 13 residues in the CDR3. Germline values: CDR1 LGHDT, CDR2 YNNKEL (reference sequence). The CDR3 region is CASSPEIGTEAFF. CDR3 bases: TGTGCCAGCAGCCCAGAAATCGGCACTGAAGCTTTCTTT.

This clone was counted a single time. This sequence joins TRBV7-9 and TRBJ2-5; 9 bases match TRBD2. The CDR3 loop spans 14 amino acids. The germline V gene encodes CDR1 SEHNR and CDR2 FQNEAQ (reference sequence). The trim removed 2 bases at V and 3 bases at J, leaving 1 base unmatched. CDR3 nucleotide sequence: TGTGCCAGCAGCTTATTAGCGGGGGAAGAGACCCAGTACTTC. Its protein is CASSLLAGEETQYF.

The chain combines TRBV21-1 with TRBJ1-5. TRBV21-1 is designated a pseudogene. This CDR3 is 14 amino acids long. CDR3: CASSPPRSNQPQHF. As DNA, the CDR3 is TGTGCCAGCAGCCCCCCGAGGAGCAATCAGCCCCAGCATTTT.

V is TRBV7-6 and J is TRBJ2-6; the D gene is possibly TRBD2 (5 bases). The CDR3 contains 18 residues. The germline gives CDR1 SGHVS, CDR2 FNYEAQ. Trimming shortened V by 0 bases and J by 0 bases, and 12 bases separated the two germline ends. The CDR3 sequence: CASSLASRVISGANVLTF. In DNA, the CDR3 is TGTGCCAGCAGCTTAGCATCGAGGGTTATCTCTGGGGCCAACGTCCTGACTTTC.

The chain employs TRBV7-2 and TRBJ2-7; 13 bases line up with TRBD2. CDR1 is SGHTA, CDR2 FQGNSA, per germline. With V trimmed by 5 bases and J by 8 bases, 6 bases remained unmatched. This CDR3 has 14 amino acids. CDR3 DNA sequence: TGTGCCAGCAGCCCCGGGACTAGCGGGACCCAGCAGTACTTC. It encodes CASSPGTSGTQQYF.

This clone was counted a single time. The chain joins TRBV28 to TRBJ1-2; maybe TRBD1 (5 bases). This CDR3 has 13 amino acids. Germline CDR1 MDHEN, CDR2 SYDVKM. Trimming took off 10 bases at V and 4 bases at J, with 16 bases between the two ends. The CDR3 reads CAISWGRSYGYTF. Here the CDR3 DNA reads TGTGCCATCTCATGGGGCAGAAGCTATGGCTACACCTTC.

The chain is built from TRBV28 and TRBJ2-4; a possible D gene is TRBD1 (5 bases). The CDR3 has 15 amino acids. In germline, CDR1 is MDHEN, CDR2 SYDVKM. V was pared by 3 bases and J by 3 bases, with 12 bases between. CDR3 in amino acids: CASSFQGIGKNIQYF. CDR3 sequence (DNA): TGTGCCAGCAGTTTTCAGGGAATCGGCAAAAACATTCAGTACTTC.

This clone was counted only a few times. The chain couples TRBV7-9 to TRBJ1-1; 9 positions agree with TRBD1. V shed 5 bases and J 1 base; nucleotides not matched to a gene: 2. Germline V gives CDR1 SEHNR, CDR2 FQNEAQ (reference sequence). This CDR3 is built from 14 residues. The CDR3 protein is CASSPGQGNTEAFF. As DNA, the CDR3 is TGTGCCAGCAGCCCGGGACAGGGGAACACTGAAGCTTTCTTT. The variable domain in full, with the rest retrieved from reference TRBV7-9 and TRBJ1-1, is DTGVSQNPRHKITKRGQNVTFRCDPISEHNRLYWYRQTLGQGPEFLTYFQNEAQLEKSRLLSDRFSAERPKGSFSTLEIQRTEQGDSAMYLCASSPGQGNTEAFFGQGTRLTVV.

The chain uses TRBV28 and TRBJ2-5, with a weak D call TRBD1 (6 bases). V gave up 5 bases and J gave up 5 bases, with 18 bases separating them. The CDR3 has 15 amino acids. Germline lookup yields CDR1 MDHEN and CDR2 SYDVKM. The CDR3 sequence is CASSDTTGILETQYF. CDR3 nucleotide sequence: TGTGCCAGCAGTGATACCACAGGGATCCTGGAGACCCAGTACTTC.

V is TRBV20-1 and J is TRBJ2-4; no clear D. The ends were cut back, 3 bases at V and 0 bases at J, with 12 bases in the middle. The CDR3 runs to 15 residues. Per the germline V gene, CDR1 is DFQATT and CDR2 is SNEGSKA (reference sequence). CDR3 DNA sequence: TGCAGTGCTAGTCGCTCCCTAGTAGCCAAAAACATTCAGTACTTC. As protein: CSASRSLVAKNIQYF.

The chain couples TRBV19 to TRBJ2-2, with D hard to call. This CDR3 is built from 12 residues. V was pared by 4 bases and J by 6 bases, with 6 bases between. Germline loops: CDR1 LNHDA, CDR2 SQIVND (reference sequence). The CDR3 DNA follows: TGTGCCAGTAGTACCCTTCCCGGGGAGCTGTTTTTT. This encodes CASSTLPGELFF.

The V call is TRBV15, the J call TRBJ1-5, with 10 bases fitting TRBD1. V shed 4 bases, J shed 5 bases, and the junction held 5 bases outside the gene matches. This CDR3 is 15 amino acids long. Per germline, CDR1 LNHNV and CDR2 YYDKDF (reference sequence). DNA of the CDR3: TGTGCCACCAGCAATATGACAGGGGGCGATCAGCCCCAGCATTTT. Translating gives CATSNMTGGDQPQHF.

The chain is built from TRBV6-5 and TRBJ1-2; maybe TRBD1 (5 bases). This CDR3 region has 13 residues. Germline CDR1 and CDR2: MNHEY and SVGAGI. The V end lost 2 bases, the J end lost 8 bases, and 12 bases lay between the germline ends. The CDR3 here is CASSYGALEGYTF. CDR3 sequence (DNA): TGTGCCAGCAGTTACGGGGCTTTGGAAGGCTACACCTTC.

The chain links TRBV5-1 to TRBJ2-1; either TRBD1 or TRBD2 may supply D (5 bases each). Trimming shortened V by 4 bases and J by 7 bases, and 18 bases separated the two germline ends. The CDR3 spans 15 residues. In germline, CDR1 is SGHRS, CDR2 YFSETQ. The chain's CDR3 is CASSLSGPPVNEQFF. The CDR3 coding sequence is TGCGCCAGCAGCCTCTCGGGACCCCCGGTGAATGAGCAGTTCTTC.

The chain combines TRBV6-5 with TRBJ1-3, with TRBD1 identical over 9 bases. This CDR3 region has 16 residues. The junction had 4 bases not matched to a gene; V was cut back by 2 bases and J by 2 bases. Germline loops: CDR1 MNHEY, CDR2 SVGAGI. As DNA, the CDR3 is TGTGCCAGCAGTTACGGGACAGGGAAAACTGGAAACACCATATATTTT. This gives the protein CASSYGTGKTGNTIYF.

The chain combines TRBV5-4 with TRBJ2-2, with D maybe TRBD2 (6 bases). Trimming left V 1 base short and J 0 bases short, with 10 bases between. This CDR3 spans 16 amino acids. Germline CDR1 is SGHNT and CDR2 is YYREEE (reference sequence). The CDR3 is CASSLTGTSNTGELFF. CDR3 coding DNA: TGTGCCAGCAGCTTGACCGGGACTTCGAACACCGGGGAGCTGTTTTTT.

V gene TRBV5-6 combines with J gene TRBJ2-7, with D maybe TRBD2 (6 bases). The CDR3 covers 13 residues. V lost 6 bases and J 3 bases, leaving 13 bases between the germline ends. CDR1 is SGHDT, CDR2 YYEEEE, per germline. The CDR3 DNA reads TGTGCCAGCACCAGCGGAGGGAACTACGAGCAGTACTTC. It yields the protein CASTSGGNYEQYF.

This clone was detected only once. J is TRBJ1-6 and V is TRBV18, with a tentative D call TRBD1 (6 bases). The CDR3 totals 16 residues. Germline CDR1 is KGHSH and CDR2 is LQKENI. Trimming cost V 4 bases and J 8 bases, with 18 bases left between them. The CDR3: CASSQIGTGGDSPLHF. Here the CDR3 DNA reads TGTGCCAGCTCACAGATCGGGACGGGGGGCGATTCACCCCTCCACTTT.

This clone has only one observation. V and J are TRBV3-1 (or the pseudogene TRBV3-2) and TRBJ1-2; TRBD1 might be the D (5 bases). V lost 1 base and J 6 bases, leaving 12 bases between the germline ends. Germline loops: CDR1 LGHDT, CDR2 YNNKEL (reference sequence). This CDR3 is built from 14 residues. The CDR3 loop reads CASSQVTGEDGYTF. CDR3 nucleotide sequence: TGTGCCAGCAGCCAAGTTACGGGGGAGGATGGCTACACCTTC.

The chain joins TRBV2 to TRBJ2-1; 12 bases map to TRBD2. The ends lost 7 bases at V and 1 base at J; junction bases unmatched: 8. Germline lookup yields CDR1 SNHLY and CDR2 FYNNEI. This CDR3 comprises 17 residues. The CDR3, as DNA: TGTGCCAGCATGGGGGGGACTAGCGGGCGATCCTACAATGAGCAGTTCTTC. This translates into CASMGGTSGRSYNEQFF.

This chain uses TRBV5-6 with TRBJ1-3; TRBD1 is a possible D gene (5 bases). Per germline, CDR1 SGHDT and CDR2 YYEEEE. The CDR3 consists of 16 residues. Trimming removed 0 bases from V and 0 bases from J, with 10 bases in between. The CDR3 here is CASSLGRALSGNTIYF. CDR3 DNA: TGTGCCAGCAGCTTGGGCAGGGCCCTCTCTGGAAACACCATATATTTT.

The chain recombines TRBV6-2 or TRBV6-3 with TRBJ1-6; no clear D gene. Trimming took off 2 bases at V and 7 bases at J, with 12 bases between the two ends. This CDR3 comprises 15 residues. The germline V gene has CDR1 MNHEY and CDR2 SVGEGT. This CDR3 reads CASSYGFGRNSPLHF. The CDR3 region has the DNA TGTGCCAGCAGTTACGGGTTCGGCCGGAATTCACCCCTCCACTTT.

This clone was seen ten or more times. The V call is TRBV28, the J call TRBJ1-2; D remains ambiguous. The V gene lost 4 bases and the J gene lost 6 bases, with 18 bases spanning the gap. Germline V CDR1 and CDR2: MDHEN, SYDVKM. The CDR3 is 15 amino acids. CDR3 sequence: CASSSHPPGRHGYTF. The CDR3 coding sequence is TGTGCCAGCAGTTCACACCCCCCCGGGCGGCATGGCTACACCTTC.